This note documents a single T cell receptor (beta chain) sequence. The V gene's germline CDR1 is LGHNA and CDR2 YSLEER. The CDR3 covers 15 residues. Trimming took 0 bases from V and 3 from J, leaving 11 bases between them. Some clones are missing from TCRdb's copy, which holds only in-frame ones; the method was immunoSEQ multiplex PCR. The sample yields about 100,000 clones, approximately 80% seen once. These data come from a study of OX40 agonist ivuxolimab in advanced cancers. This receptor was taken from an adult with an advanced solid tumor such as melanoma, head and neck, liver or kidney cancer. The chain employs TRBV4-3 and TRBJ1-2; D is unresolved. The input for sequencing was CD4+ or CD8+ T cells sorted from blood, taken in a trial of the OX40 agonist ivuxolimab. The DNA for the CDR3 is TGCGCCAGCAGCCAAGAGACGGGGTTCGACTATGGCTACACCTTC. It encodes CASSQETGFDYGYTF.